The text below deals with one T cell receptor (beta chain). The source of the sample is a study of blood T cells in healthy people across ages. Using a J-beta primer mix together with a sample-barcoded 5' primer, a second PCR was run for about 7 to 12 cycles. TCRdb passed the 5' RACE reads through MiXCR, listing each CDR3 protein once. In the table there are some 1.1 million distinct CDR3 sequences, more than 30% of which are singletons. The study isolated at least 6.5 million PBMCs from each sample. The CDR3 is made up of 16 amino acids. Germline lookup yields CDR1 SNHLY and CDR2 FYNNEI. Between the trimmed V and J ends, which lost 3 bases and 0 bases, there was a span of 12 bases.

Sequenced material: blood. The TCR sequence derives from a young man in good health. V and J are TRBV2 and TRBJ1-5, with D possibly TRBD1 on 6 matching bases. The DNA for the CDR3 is TGTGCCAGCAGTGAGACAGGAGTGAATAGCAATCAGCCCCAGCATTTT. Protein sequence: CASSETGVNSNQPQHF.